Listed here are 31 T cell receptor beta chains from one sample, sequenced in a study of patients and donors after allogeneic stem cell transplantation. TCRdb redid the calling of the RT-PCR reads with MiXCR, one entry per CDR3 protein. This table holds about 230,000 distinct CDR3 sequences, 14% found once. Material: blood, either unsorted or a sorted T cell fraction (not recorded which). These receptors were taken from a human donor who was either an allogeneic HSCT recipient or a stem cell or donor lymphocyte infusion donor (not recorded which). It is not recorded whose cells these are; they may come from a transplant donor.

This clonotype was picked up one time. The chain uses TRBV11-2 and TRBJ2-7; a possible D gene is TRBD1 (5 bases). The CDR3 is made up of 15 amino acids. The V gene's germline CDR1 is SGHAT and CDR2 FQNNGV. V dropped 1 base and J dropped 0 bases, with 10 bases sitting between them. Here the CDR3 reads CASSLGQSSSYEQYF. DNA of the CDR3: TGTGCCAGCAGCTTAGGACAGTCCAGCTCCTACGAGCAGTACTTC.

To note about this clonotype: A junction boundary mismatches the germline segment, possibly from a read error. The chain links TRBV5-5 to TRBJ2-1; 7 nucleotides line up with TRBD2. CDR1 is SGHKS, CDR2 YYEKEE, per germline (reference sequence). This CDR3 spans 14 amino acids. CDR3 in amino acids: CACSSMRENNEQFF. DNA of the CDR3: TGTGCCTGCAGCTCGATGCGGGAGAACAATGAGCAGTTCTTC.

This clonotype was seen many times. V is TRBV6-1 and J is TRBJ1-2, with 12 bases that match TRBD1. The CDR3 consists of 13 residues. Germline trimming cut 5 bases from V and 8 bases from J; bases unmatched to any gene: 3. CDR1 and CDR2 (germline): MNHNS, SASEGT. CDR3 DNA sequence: TGTGCCAGCAGTCGGGACAGGGGGCAAGGCTACACCTTC. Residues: CASSRDRGQGYTF.

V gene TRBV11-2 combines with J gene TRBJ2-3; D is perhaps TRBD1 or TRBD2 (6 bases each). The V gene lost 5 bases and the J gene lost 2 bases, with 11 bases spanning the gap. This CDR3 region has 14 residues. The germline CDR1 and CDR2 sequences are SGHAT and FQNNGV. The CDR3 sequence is CASSRRGFTDTQYF. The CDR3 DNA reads TGTGCCAGCAGCCGGAGGGGGTTCACAGATACGCAGTATTTT.

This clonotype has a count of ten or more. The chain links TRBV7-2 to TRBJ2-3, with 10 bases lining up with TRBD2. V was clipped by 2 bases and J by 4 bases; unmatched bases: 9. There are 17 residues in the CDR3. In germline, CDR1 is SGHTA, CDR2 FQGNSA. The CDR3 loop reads CASSLRGTSEDPDTQYF. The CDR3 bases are TGTGCCAGCAGCTTAAGGGGGACTAGCGAAGATCCAGATACGCAGTATTTT.

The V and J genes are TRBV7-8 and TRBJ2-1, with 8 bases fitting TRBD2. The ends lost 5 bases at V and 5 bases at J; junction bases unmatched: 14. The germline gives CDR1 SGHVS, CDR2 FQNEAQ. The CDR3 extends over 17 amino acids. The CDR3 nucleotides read TGTGCCAGCAGCCCCCCAGCAGCGGGAGTAGGGAACAATGAGCAGTTCTTC. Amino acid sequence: CASSPPAAGVGNNEQFF.

CDR3 nucleotide sequence: TGCAGTGCTAGCTTAGCAGGAGAGACCCAGTACTTC. The encoded protein is CSASLAGETQYF. The rearrangement joins TRBV20-1 to TRBJ2-5; D remains ambiguous. Germline CDR1 DFQATT, CDR2 SNEGSKA (reference sequence). The CDR3 is 12 residues long. V lost 3 bases to trimming and J lost 4 bases, with 9 bases between them.

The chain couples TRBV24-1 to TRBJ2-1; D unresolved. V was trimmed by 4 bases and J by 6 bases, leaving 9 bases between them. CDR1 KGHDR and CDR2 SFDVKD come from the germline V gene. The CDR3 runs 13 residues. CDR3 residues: CATSEGLGNEQFF. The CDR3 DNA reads TGTGCCACCAGTGAGGGTTTAGGCAATGAGCAGTTCTTC.

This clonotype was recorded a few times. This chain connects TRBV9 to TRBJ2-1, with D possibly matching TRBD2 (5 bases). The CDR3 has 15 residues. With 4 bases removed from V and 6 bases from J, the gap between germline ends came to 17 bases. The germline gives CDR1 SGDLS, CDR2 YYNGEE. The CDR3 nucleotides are TGTGCCAGCAGCTCTTCCGTTCTCGGGGTCAATGAGCAGTTCTTC. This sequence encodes CASSSSVLGVNEQFF.

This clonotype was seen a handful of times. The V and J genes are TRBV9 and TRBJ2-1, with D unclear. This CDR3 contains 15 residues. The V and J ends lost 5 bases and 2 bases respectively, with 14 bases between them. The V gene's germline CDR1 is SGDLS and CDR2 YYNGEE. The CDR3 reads CASSRMDSPYNEQFF. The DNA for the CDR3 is TGTGCCAGCAGTCGCATGGATTCTCCCTACAATGAGCAGTTCTTC.

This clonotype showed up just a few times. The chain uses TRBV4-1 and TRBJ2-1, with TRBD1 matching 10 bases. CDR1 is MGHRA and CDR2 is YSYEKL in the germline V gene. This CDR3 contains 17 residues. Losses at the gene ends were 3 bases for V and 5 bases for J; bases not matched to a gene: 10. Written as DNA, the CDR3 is TGCGCCAGCAGCCACCCAGGACAGGGGGGCCGCGACAATGAGCAGTTCTTC. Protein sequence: CASSHPGQGGRDNEQFF.

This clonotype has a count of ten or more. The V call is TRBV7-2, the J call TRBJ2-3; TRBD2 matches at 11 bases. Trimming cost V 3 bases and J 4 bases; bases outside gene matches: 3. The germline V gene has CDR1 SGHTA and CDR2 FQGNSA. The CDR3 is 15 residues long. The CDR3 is CASSFASGRPDTQYF. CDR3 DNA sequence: TGTGCCAGCAGCTTCGCTAGCGGGAGGCCAGATACGCAGTATTTT. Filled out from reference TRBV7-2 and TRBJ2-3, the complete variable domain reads GAGVSQSPSNKVTEKGKDVELRCDPISGHTALYWYRQSLGQGLEFLIYFQGNSAPDKSGLPSDRFSAERTGGSVSTLTIQRTQQEDSAVYLCASSFASGRPDTQYFGPGTRLTVL.

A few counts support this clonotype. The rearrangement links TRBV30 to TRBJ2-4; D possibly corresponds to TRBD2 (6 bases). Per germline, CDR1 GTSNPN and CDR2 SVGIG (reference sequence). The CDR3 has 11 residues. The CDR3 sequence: CAGGAKNIQYF. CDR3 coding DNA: TGTGCGGGGGGAGCCAAAAACATTCAGTACTTC.

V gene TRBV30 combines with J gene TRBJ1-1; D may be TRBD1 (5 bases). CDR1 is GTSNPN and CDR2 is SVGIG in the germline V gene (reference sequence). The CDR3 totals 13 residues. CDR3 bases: TGTTGCTCCAGGCAGGGCAGTAACACTGAAGCTTTCTTT. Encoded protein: CCSRQGSNTEAFF.

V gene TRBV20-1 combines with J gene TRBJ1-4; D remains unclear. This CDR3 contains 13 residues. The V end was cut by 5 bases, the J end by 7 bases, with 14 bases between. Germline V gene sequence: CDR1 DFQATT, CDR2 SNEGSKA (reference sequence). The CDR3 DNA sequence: TGCAGTGCTGCGGTCCCGGGAAGTGAAAAACTGTTTTTT. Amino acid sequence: CSAAVPGSEKLFF.

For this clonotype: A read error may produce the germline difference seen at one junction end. CDR3 residues: CASSLGGGAPSHNEQFF. DNA of the CDR3: TGTGCCAGCAGCTTAGGGGGGGGAGCCCCCTCCCACAATGAGCAGTTCTTC. The chain recombines TRBV7-9 with TRBJ2-1, with TRBD2 matching 7 bases. The germline V gene encodes CDR1 SEHNR and CDR2 FQNEAQ (reference sequence). This CDR3 region has 17 residues.

As DNA, the CDR3 is TGTGCCAGCTCACCACGCGGGACGGACTATGGCTACACCTTC. This sequence encodes CASSPRGTDYGYTF. The J gene is TRBJ1-2, the V gene TRBV18; the D gene is possibly TRBD1 (5 bases). Per the germline V gene, CDR1 is KGHSH and CDR2 is LQKENI. This CDR3 has 14 amino acids. V shed 1 base and J shed 3 bases, with 9 bases lying between them.

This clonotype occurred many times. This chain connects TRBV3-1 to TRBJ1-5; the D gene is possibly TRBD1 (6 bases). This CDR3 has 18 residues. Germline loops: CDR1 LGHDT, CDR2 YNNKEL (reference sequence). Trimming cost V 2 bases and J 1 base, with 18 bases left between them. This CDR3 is CASSQYPPRGGSNQPQHF. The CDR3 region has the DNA TGTGCCAGCAGCCAATACCCCCCCAGGGGTGGAAGCAATCAGCCCCAGCATTTT. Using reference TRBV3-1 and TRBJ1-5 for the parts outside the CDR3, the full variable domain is DTAVSQTPKYLVTQMGNDKSIKCEQNLGHDTMYWYKQDSKKFLKIMFSYNNKELIINETVPNRFSPKSPDKAHLNLHINSLELGDSAVYFCASSQYPPRGGSNQPQHFGDGTRLSIL.

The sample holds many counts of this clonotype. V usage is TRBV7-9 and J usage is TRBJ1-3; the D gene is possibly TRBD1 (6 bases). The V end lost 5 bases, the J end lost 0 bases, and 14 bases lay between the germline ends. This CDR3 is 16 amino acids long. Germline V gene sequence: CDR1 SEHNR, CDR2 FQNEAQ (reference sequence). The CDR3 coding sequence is TGTGCCAGCAGCCCAGTGGGGGGCAGCTCTGGAAACACCATATATTTT. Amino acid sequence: CASSPVGGSSGNTIYF.

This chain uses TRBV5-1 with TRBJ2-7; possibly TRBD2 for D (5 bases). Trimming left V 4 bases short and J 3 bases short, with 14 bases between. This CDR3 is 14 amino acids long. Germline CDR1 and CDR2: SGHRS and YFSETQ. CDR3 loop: CASSLDGRGYEQYF. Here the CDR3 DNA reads TGCGCCAGCAGCCTGGACGGACGGGGCTACGAGCAGTACTTC.

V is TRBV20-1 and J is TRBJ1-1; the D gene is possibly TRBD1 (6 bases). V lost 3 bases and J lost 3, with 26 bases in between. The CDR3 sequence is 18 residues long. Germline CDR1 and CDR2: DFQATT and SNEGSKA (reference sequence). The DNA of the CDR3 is TGCAGTGCTAGCTTGTACGTAGGGTTCGGGGGCTGGGACACTGAAGCTTTCTTT. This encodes CSASLYVGFGGWDTEAFF.

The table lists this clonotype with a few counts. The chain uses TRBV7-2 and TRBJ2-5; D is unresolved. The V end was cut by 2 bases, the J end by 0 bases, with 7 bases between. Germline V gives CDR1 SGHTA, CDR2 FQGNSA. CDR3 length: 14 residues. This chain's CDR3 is CASSLSPYQETQYF. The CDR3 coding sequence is TGTGCCAGCAGCTTATCCCCCTACCAAGAGACCCAGTACTTC.

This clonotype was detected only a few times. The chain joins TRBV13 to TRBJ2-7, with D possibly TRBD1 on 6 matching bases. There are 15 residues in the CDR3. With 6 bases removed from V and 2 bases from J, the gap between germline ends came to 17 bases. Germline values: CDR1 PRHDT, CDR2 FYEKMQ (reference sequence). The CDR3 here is CASRPRAGVTYEQYF. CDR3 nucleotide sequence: TGTGCCAGCAGACCCAGGGCAGGGGTCACCTACGAGCAGTACTTC. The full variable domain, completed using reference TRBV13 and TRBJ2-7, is AAGVIQSPRHLIKEKRETATLKCYPIPRHDTVYWYQQGPGQDPQFLISFYEKMQSDKGSIPDRFSAQQFSDYHSELNMSSLELGDSALYFCASRPRAGVTYEQYFGPGTRLTVT.

The CDR3 DNA is TGTGCCAGCAGTGTAGAGGGAGCCGGAGCTGAAGCTTTCTTT. It specifies CASSVEGAGAEAFF. The genes are TRBV2 and TRBJ1-1; D gene unclear. The CDR3 spans 14 residues. Deletions cut 4 bases from V and 6 bases from J, with 15 bases between. Germline loops: CDR1 SNHLY, CDR2 FYNNEI.

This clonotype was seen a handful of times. CDR3 in DNA: TGTGCCAGTAGCGGACTAGCCCTCCCCCATGAGCAGTTCTTC. This encodes CASSGLALPHEQFF. This rearrangement joins TRBV19 to TRBJ2-1; 8 bases line up with TRBD2. V lost 6 bases to trimming and J lost 8 bases; unmatched junction nucleotides: 9. The CDR3 length is 14 residues. CDR1 is LNHDA, CDR2 SQIVND, per germline (reference sequence).

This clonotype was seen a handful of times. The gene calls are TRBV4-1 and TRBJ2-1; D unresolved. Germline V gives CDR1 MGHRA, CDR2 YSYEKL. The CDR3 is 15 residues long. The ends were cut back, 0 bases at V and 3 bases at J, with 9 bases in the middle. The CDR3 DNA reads TGCGCCAGCAGCCAAGAAGTATGGCTCTACAATGAGCAGTTCTTC. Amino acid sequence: CASSQEVWLYNEQFF.

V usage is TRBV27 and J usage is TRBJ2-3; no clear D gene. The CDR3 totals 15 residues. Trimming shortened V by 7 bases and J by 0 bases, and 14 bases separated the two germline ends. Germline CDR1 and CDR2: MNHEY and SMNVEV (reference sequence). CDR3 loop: CASIRVGTSTDTQYF. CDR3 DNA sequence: TGTGCCAGCATTCGAGTGGGAACTAGCACAGATACGCAGTATTTT.

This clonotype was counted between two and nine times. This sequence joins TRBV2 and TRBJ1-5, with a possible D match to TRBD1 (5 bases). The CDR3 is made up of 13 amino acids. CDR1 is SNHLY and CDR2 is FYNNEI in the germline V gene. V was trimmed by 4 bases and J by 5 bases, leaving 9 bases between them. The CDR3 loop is CASSAMGDQPQHF. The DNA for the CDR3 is TGTGCCAGCAGTGCCATGGGGGATCAGCCCCAGCATTTT.

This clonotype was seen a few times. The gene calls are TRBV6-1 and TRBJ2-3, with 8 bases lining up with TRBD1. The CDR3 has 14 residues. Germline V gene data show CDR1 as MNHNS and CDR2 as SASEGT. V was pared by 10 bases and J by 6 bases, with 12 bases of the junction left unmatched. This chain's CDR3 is CATQGQVNADTQYF. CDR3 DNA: TGTGCCACACAGGGACAGGTTAACGCGGATACGCAGTATTTT.

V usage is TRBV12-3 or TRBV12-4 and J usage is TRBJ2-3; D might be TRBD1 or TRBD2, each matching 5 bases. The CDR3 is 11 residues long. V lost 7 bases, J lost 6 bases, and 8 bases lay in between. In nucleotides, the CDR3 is TGTGCCAGCAAAGAGGGGGATACGCAGTATTTT. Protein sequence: CASKEGDTQYF.

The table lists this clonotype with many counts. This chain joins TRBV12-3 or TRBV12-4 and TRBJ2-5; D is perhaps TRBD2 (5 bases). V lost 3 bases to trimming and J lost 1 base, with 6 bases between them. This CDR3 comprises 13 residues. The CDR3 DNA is TGTGCCAGCAGTTTCGCGGGCCAAGAGACCCAGTACTTC. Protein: CASSFAGQETQYF.